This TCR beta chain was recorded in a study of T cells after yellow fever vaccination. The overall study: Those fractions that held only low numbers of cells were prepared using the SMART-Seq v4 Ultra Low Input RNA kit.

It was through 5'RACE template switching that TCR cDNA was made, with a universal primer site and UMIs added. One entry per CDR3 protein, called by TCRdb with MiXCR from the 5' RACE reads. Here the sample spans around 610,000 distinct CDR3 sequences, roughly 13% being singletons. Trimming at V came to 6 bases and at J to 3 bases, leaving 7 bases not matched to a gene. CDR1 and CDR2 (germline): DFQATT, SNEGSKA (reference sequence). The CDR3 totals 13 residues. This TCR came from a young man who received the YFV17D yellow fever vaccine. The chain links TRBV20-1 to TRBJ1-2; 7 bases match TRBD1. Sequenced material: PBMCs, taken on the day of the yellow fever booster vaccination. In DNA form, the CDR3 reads TGCAGTGCCGAAGACAGGGAGTACTATGGCTACACCTTC. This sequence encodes CSAEDREYYGYTF.